This TCR beta chain was sequenced in a study of blood T cell repertoires in COVID-19. Study information: Italy, Spain and the United States were the sources of the convalescent and acute COVID-19 samples. From T cells, B-cell-depleted T cells, or PBMCs came the material, which was cDNA or gDNA.

Authors' data handling: Nucleated cell counts were estimated from reference gene primer amplification. The table came from immunoSEQ multiplex PCR; TCRdb's copy has only in-frame clones and leaves some out. V and J calls and clone size are as listed in that table; D and trimming were resolved from the DNA. The repertoire holds some 260,000 clones, around 88% seen once, with around 1.5% in the top ten. This CDR3 has 16 amino acids. Trimming removed 2 bases from V and 0 bases from J, with 11 bases in between. Germline assignment: CDR1 WSHSY and CDR2 SAAADI. This clonotype was sampled from an elderly man with acute or convalescent COVID-19. The V gene is TRBV10-2, the J gene TRBJ1-3; D unclear. Sequencing was carried out using peripheral blood. The CDR3 region is CASSEGSSNSGNTIYF. As DNA, the CDR3 is TGCGCCAGCAGTGAGGGCTCTTCAAACTCTGGAAACACCATATATTTT.